Listed below are T cell receptor beta chains from one sample, sequenced in a study of neurological immune-mediated disorders. MiXCR was run by TCRdb on the 5' RACE reads, yielding one entry per CDR3 protein. The data hold 95,000 to 110,000 distinct CDR3 sequences, with 10% to 11% observed a single time. Sample: PBMCs. Receptors were obtained from a female donor with HTLV-1-associated myelopathy (HAM/TSP). Both conserved end residues are part of each CDR3. A D gene is named only where the DNA matches it firmly. A clone size is listed for some rows: how often the clone was seen (once, few, many), or a class if it is expanded.

J gene: TRBJ2-7; D gene: NA; V gene: TRBV7-9; clone size: many; CDR3 DNA: TGTGCCAGCAGCGCTCTATCCTACGAGCAGTACTTC; CDR3 protein: CASSALSYEQYF
J gene: TRBJ2-2; D gene: NA; V gene: TRBV6-6; clone size: many; CDR3 DNA: TGTGCCAGCAGTACATGGGGCGGGGAGCTGTTTTTT; CDR3 protein: CASSTWGGELFF
J gene: TRBJ2-7; D gene: NA; V gene: TRBV5-5; clone size: many; CDR3 DNA: TGTGCCAGCAGCTTAAGCGAGGTCTACGAGCAGTACTTC; CDR3 protein: CASSLSEVYEQYF
J gene: TRBJ1-6; D gene: TRBD1; V gene: TRBV5-6; clone size: few; CDR3 DNA: TGTGCCAGCAGCTATAAACGGACAGGGCGTGGTAATTCACCCCTCCACTTT; CDR3 protein: CASSYKRTGRGNSPLHF
J gene: TRBJ2-3; D gene: NA; V gene: TRBV5-1; clone size: many; CDR3 DNA: TGCGCCAGCAGCTCCCTGTCGGGGAAGGGGACAGATACGCAGTATTTT; CDR3 protein: CASSSLSGKGTDTQYF
J gene: TRBJ1-1; D gene: NA; V gene: TRBV7-2; clone size: many; CDR3 DNA: TGTGCCAGCAGCTTAGGTGGGGTAGAAGCTTTCTTT; CDR3 protein: CASSLGGVEAFF
J gene: TRBJ2-1; D gene: NA; V gene: TRBV5-1; clone size: many; CDR3 DNA: TGCGCCAGCAGCTTGGGGCAGGAGTACAATGAGCAGTTCTTC; CDR3 protein: CASSLGQEYNEQFF
J gene: TRBJ2-7; D gene: NA; V gene: TRBV10-2; clone size: many; CDR3 DNA: TGCGCCAGCAGTGCAGGGACGTCTAGCTCCTACGAGCAGTACTTC; CDR3 protein: CASSAGTSSSYEQYF
J gene: TRBJ2-7; D gene: NA; V gene: TRBV18; clone size: many; CDR3 DNA: TGTGCCAGCTCACCGCCCGGGACCTACGAGCAGTACTTC; CDR3 protein: CASSPPGTYEQYF
J gene: TRBJ1-5; D gene: NA; V gene: TRBV7-2; clone size: NA; CDR3 DNA: TGTGCCAGCAGCTTAGATGGTCTGGGTAAGCCCCAGCATTTT; CDR3 protein: CASSLDGLGKPQHF
J gene: TRBJ2-5; D gene: NA; V gene: TRBV12-3/TRBV12-4; clone size: NA; CDR3 DNA: TGTGCCAGCAGTTTCGGGGGGCCTCAAGAGACCCAGTACTTC; CDR3 protein: CASSFGGPQETQYF
J gene: TRBJ2-7; D gene: NA; V gene: TRBV21-1; clone size: many; CDR3 DNA: TGTGCCAGCAGCAAAGAAGGACTGGGACAGGGCGTCCCGCTGACCTTTTCCTACGAGCAGTACTTC; CDR3 protein: CASSKEGLGQGVPLTFSYEQYF
J gene: TRBJ2-6; D gene: NA; V gene: TRBV7-8; clone size: once; CDR3 DNA: TGTGCCAGCAGCCGATCAGGAGCCAGCTCTGGGGCCAACGTCCTGACTTTC; CDR3 protein: CASSRSGASSGANVLTF
J gene: TRBJ2-1; D gene: NA; V gene: TRBV5-1; clone size: NA; CDR3 DNA: TGCGCCAGCAGCTTGTTGGAGGATGAGCAGTTCTTC; CDR3 protein: CASSLLEDEQFF
J gene: TRBJ2-7; D gene: TRBD1; V gene: TRBV6-1; clone size: many; CDR3 DNA: TGTGCCAGCAGGACAGGGGTTCCGCAGTACTTC; CDR3 protein: CASRTGVPQYF
J gene: TRBJ1-5; D gene: NA; V gene: TRBV29-1; clone size: many; CDR3 DNA: TGCAGCGCCTCGGACAGACGCAATCAGCCCCAGCATTTT; CDR3 protein: CSASDRRNQPQHF